This entry lists 7 T cell receptor beta chains sequenced from one sample in a study of T cell responses to AZD1222 COVID-19 vaccine. Profiling relied on immunoSEQ multiplex PCR, and the TCRdb table lists in-frame clones only, not all of them. The data hold 100,000 to 150,000 clones, with 90% observed a single time. Sample: peripheral blood, taken on day 0 of MenACWY control vaccination. The receptors derive from an adult in good health.

CDR3 sequence reads: CASSDPRDGSYNEQFF. The DNA for the CDR3 is TGCGCCAGCAGTGATCCACGGGACGGCTCCTACAATGAGCAGTTCTTC. The genes are TRBV10-1 and TRBJ2-1; TRBD1 or TRBD2 may be the D gene (5 bases each). V gave up 3 bases and J gave up 0 bases, with 12 bases separating them. Germline assignment: CDR1 WNHNN and CDR2 SYGVQD (reference sequence). This CDR3 comprises 16 residues.

This chain connects TRBV11-2 to TRBJ2-3; 15 bases line up with TRBD2. The ends lost 4 bases at V and 1 base at J; junction bases unmatched: 6. CDR1 SGHAT and CDR2 FQNNGV come from the germline V gene. CDR3 size: 18 residues. The CDR3 coding sequence is TGTGCCAGCAGCTCTGGGACTAGCGGGGGGCGTGGCACAGATACGCAGTATTTT. It codes for CASSSGTSGGRGTDTQYF. Looking up the rest from reference TRBV11-2 and TRBJ2-3 gives the full variable domain: EAGVAQSPRYKIIEKRQSVAFWCNPISGHATLYWYQQILGQGPKLLIQFQNNGVVDDSQLPKDRFSAERLKGVDSTLKIQPAKLEDSAVYLCASSSGTSGGRGTDTQYFGPGTRLTVL.

The CDR3 region is CASSPTGRETQYF. The DNA of the CDR3 is TGTGCCAGCAGCCCAACAGGGCGGGAGACCCAGTACTTC. The gene calls are TRBV7-6 and TRBJ2-5; D possibly corresponds to TRBD1 (6 bases). CDR1 and CDR2 (germline): SGHVS, FNYEAQ. The CDR3 spans 13 residues. The germline V and J ends were trimmed by 5 bases and 5 bases, with 12 bases remaining between them. The full variable domain, its missing parts supplied by reference TRBV7-6 and TRBJ2-5, is GAGVSQSPRYKVTKRGQDVALRCDPISGHVSLYWYRQALGQGPEFLTYFNYEAQQDKSGLPNDRFSAERPEGSISTLTIQRTEQRDSAMYRCASSPTGRETQYFGPGTRLLVL.

This clone was detected once. CDR3: CASSKVAGTGELFF. The CDR3 DNA reads TGTGCCAGTAGTAAAGTCGCGGGGACCGGGGAGCTGTTTTTT. The rearrangement joins TRBV19 to TRBJ2-2; D perhaps matches TRBD2 (6 bases). V lost 4 bases and J lost 5, with 11 bases in between. There are 14 residues in the CDR3. Germline-derived CDR1 and CDR2 are LNHDA and SQIVND (reference sequence).

The J gene is TRBJ2-2, the V gene TRBV7-2; TRBD2 might be the D (6 bases). CDR1 is SGHTA, CDR2 FQGNSA, per germline. V was trimmed by 2 bases and J by 0 bases, leaving 16 bases between them. This CDR3 has 18 residues. The CDR3 DNA reads as TGTGCCAGCAGCTTACCGTTGCGGGACCTCGCGAACACCGGGGAGCTGTTTTTT. It translates to CASSLPLRDLANTGELFF. Together with reference TRBV7-2 and TRBJ2-2, the CDR3 gives the full variable domain: GAGVSQSPSNKVTEKGKDVELRCDPISGHTALYWYRQSLGQGLEFLIYFQGNSAPDKSGLPSDRFSAERTGGSVSTLTIQRTQQEDSAVYLCASSLPLRDLANTGELFFGEGSRLTVL.

This chain joins TRBV24-1 and TRBJ2-1; TRBD2 matches 7 bases. There are 16 residues in the CDR3. Germline CDR1 reads KGHDR; CDR2 reads SFDVKD. With 1 base clipped from V and 9 bases from J, the junction kept 11 bases outside the gene matches. The DNA for the CDR3 is TGTGCCACCAGTGATTTCGGGCGGGAGCCCGGCACTGAGCAGTTCTTC. It translates to CATSDFGREPGTEQFF.

The V call is TRBV7-6, the J call TRBJ2-1, with 9 bases identical to TRBD2. This CDR3 has 14 residues. Germline CDR1 reads SGHVS; CDR2 reads FNYEAQ. After removal of 0 bases from V and 8 bases from J, the junction contained 2 bases not matched to a gene. The CDR3 loop is CASSLAGGRDEQFF. The CDR3 DNA follows: TGTGCCAGCAGCTTAGCTGGCGGGAGGGATGAGCAGTTCTTC.